This is a list of T cell receptor beta chains from one sample in a study of blood T cells in healthy people across ages. From the 5' RACE reads, TCRdb called clonotypes with MiXCR, one entry per CDR3 protein. The sample has around 1.5 million distinct CDR3 sequences, 40% to 50% seen once; the top ten hold approximately 7.9%. Sequencing was carried out using blood. The receptors were gathered from a woman aged 18 to 35 in good health. CDR3s include the opening cysteine and the closing phenylalanine or tryptophan. The D gene is left open where the match is weak. Clone size is stated in some rows and not others, as once, few, many or a class when expanded.

size | J | V | D | DNA | CDR3
- | TRBJ1-6 | TRBV12-3/TRBV12-4 | - | TGTGCCAGCAGAGGATCAGAACTAGTCTCACCCCTCCACTTT | CASRGSELVSPLHF
- | TRBJ2-5 | TRBV11-2 | TRBD2 | TGTGCCAGCAGCTTCCAGCGGGATGTGGGTGAGCAGTACTTC | CASSFQRDVGEQYF
few | TRBJ2-2 | TRBV20-1 | TRBD1 | TGCAGTGCCCCGGGACAGGGGGCAACCGGGGAGCTGTTTTTT | CSAPGQGATGELFF
- | TRBJ1-2 | TRBV7-9 | - | TGTGCCACTCACAGGGCAGGGGGCTACACCTTC | CATHRAGGYTF
many | TRBJ2-1 | TRBV20-1 | - | TGCAGTGCTAGAAGACAGAGTAGCGGAGACAATGAGCAGTTCTTC | CSARRQSSGDNEQFF
- | TRBJ2-3 | TRBV3-1 | - | TGTGCCAGCAGCCAGGGACGTTACGGCACAGATACGCAGTATTTT | CASSQGRYGTDTQYF
- | TRBJ1-6 | TRBV6-1 | - | TGTGCCAGCAGTGAATCCGGCAGGGGCTATAATTCACCCCTCCACTTT | CASSESGRGYNSPLHF
few | TRBJ2-3 | TRBV12-3/TRBV12-4 | TRBD1 | TGTGCCAGCAGTACAGACAGGGGAGGATCAGATACGCAGTATTTT | CASSTDRGGSDTQYF
- | TRBJ2-4 | TRBV20-1 | TRBD2 | TGCAGTGCTAGGACTAGCGGGGGGGCAGGAAACATTCAGTACTTC | CSARTSGGAGNIQYF
- | TRBJ2-3 | TRBV9 | - | TGTGCCAGCAGCATAGGCCAGAACACAGATACGCAGTATTTT | CASSIGQNTDTQYF
few | TRBJ1-2 | TRBV12-3/TRBV12-4 | - | TGTGCCAGCAGTGGCGGGACTTATGGCTACACCTTC | CASSGGTYGYTF
- | TRBJ2-1 | TRBV6-1 | - | TGTGCCAGCAGTGTGCGGCAGTCCTACGAGCAGTTCTTC | CASSVRQSYEQFF
- | TRBJ2-3 | TRBV20-1 | - | TGCAGTGCTGACGGTGACACAGATACGCAGTATTTT | CSADGDTDTQYF
few | TRBJ2-1 | TRBV12-3/TRBV12-4 | TRBD2 | TGTGCCAGCAGTTCGAGCGGGGGGGGTACTTCTGATTACAATGAGCAGTTCTTC | CASSSSGGGTSDYNEQFF
few | TRBJ2-1 | TRBV20-1 | - | TGCAGTGCTAGAACTACTTTTACCTACAATGAGCAGTTCTTC | CSARTTFTYNEQFF
- | TRBJ2-3 | TRBV2 | - | TGTGCCAGCAGTGGGCCCACAGGTACAGATACGCAGTATTTT | CASSGPTGTDTQYF
- | TRBJ2-2 | TRBV28 | - | TGTGCCAGCAGTTTGACAGCTGGGGAGCTGTTTTTT | CASSLTAGELFF
few | TRBJ1-4 | TRBV4-1 | - | TGCGCCAGCAGAAATCCTAAAGACCGGACGGCAGCAACTAATGAAAAACTGTTTTTT | CASRNPKDRTAATNEKLFF
- | TRBJ1-2 | TRBV5-8 | - | TGTGCCAGCAGCCCGGGGATTGGGGGCGCCGACTATGGCTACACCTTC | CASSPGIGGADYGYTF
few | TRBJ2-3 | TRBV11-2 | - | TGTGCCAGCAGCTTGTCGATCACAGATACGCAGTATTTT | CASSLSITDTQYF
- | TRBJ2-7 | TRBV7-2 | TRBD2 | TGTGCCAGCAGCTTATACCCCGGGACTAGCGGGAGGATGTACGAGCAGTACTTC | CASSLYPGTSGRMYEQYF
- | TRBJ2-7 | TRBV18 | TRBD1 | TGTGCCAGCTCACGCCAAGACAGGGGCGAGCAGTACTTC | CASSRQDRGEQYF
- | TRBJ2-1 | TRBV2 | - | TGTGCCAGCAGTGAAGTGGGCAGGGTCAATGAGCAGTTCTTC | CASSEVGRVNEQFF